Detailed here is one TCR beta chain. Its antigen is not known. CDR1 and CDR2 (germline): LNHDA, SQIVND (reference sequence). The CDR3 sequence is 11 residues long. V shed 6 bases and J shed 5 bases, with 7 bases lying between them. This specimen belongs to a study of cytomegalovirus exposure and HLA in healthy donors. General study findings and limits: CMV antigen specificity of a few CMV-associated chains was confirmed in vitro. Earlier analysis found most TCR beta V segments productive about 90% or about 30% of the time.

The PCR employed 60 Vbeta primers together with 13 Jbeta primers. Original methodology: Later, some 79 million unique TCR beta chains were counted in an analysis, and roughly 11 million of them were shared. The method was immunoSEQ multiplex PCR; TCRdb's version includes in-frame clones alone and lacks a portion of them. V and J calls and clone size are those listed in that table; D and trimming were worked out from the DNA. The sample has 100,000 to 150,000 clones; approximately 17% are singletons. Sequenced sample: PBMCs. The chain links TRBV19 to TRBJ1-1; D ambiguous. The clonotype was recovered from a female donor in good health and CMV-seropositive. The CDR3 DNA reads as TGTGCCAGTAGGTGGGAGACTGAAGCTTTCTTT. It specifies CASRWETEAFF.